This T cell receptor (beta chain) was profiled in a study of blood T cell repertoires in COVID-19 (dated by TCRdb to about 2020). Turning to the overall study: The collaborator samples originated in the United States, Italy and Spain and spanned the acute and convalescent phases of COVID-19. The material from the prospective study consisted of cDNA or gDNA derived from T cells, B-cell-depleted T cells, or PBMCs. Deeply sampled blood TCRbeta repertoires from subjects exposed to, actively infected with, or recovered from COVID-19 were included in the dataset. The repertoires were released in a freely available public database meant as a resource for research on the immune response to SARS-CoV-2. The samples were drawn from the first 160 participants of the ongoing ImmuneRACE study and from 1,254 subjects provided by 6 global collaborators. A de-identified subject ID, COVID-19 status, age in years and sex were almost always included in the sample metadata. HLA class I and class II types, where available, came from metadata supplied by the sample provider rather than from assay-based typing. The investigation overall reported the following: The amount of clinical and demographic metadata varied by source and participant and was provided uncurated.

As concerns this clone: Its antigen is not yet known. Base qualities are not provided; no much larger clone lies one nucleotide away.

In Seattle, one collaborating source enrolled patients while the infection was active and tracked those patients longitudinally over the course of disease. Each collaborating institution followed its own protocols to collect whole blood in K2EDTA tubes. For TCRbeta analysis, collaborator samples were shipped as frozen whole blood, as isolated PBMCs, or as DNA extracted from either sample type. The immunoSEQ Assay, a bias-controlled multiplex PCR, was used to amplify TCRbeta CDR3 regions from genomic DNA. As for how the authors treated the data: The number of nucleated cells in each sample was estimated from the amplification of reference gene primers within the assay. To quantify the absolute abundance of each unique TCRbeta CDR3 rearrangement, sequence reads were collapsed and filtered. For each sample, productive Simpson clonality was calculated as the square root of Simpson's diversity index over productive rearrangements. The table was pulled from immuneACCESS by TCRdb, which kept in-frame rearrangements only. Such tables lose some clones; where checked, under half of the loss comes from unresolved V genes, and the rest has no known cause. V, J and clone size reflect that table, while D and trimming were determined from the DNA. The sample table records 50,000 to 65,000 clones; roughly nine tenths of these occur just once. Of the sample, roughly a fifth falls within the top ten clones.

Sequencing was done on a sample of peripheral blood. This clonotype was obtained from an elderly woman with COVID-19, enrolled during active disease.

CDR3 loop: CASSPPVNYGYTF. The base sequence is TGTGCCAGTAGCCCTCCCGTTAACTATGGCTACACCTTC. Recombination connected TRBV19 to TRBJ1-2; too little of a D gene remains to name it. V is pared back by 6 bases and J by 1 base, with 9 bases lying between the germline termini. CDR1 and CDR2, looked up from the germline V gene (reference sequence), are LNHDA and SQIVND. The CDR3 spans 13 residues, from the cysteine through the phenylalanine. The only DNA kept is the CDR3, 39 bases in frame from the first base.